This T cell receptor beta chain was observed in a study of blood T cell repertoires in COVID-19 (dated by TCRdb to the early 2020s). For context, the study as a whole: Samples from collaborators originated in the United States, Italy and Spain and spanned both the acute and convalescent phases of COVID-19. The material from the prospective study consisted of cDNA or gDNA derived from T cells, B-cell-depleted T cells, or PBMCs. Subjects who had been exposed to COVID-19, were actively infected with it, or had recovered from it provided the deeply sampled blood TCRbeta repertoires that made up the dataset. A freely available public database, intended as a resource for researchers studying the immune response to SARS-CoV-2, is where the repertoires were released. Samples came from the ongoing ImmuneRACE study (first 160 participants) plus 1,254 subjects from 6 global collaborators. A de-identified subject ID, COVID-19 status, age in years and sex were almost always included in the sample metadata. Where HLA class I and class II types were available, the types were taken from metadata supplied by the sample provider, not from assay-based typing.

Each collaborating institution followed its own protocols to collect whole blood in K2EDTA tubes. For TCRbeta analysis, collaborators shipped samples as frozen whole blood, isolated PBMCs, or DNA extracted from either of those sample types. In the case of this clone: Its antigen remains undetermined. Base qualities are not at hand, and no much larger clone is one base apart.

General conclusions and limits of the study: Clinical and demographic metadata were provided uncurated, with the amount varying by source and participant.

Reading the germline V gene gives CDR1 MDHEN and CDR2 SYDVKM. The CDR3, from cysteine to phenylalanine, totals 14 residues. The CDR3 DNA has 42 bases and is translated from base 1. The germline ends are 13 bases apart after V is trimmed by 5 bases and J by 3 bases. TCRbeta CDR3 regions were amplified from genomic DNA using the immunoSEQ Assay, a bias-controlled multiplex PCR. From the authors' description of their analysis: The number of nucleated cells in each sample was estimated by amplification of reference gene primers within the assay. To quantify the absolute abundance of each unique TCRbeta CDR3 rearrangement, sequence reads were collapsed and filtered. For each sample, productive Simpson clonality was calculated by taking the square root of Simpson's diversity index across productive rearrangements. The clones in this table, taken by TCRdb from immuneACCESS, are in-frame only. Not every clone is retained; where verified, under half of the shortfall comes from an unresolved V gene, and the cause of the rest is unknown. V, J and clone size are those of that table, while D and trimming were read from the DNA. This sample gives about 280,000 clones in total; about 85% of them show up just once. In total, the top ten clones hold 13% of the sample.

The V gene is TRBV28 and the J gene is TRBJ1-2; tentative D gene TRBD1, with 6 bases matching. This receptor was identified in a human donor in a cohort sampled during active COVID-19. Sequencing was performed on peripheral blood. The DNA sequence is given as TGTGCCAGCAGTGGAGTACAGGGCTACTATGGCTACACCTTC. This yields the protein CASSGVQGYYGYTF.